Sequencing of this TCR beta chain was carried out in a study of T cells after yellow fever vaccination. The CDR3 covers 15 residues. The germline CDR1 and CDR2 sequences are SGHDN and FVKESK. Trimming cost V 4 bases and J 6 bases; bases outside gene matches: 9. UMIs and a universal primer site were added when TCR cDNA was made by 5'RACE template switching. MiXCR, applied by TCRdb to the 5' RACE reads, yields one record per CDR3 protein. The table shows over 250,000 distinct CDR3 sequences, with 4.1% occurring only once. There are many counts of this clonotype. Its antigen is unknown. Whole-study results and caveats: It was a weaker secondary response, yet one that peaked faster, at day 5 versus 15. At under 97% for CD4 and about 87% for CD8, most primary-vaccination clones showed up again after the booster. Clonotypes appearing in both CD4 and CD8 compartments existed, and their share was small.

The sample here was PBMCs, taken 5 days after the yellow fever booster vaccination. The clonotype comes from a man between 18 and 29 years old who received the YFV17D yellow fever vaccine. V gene TRBV14 combines with J gene TRBJ2-5, with 9 bases lining up with TRBD1. This CDR3 is CASSPWTGAIKTQYF. In DNA, the CDR3 is TGTGCCAGCAGCCCATGGACAGGGGCTATAAAGACCCAGTACTTC.